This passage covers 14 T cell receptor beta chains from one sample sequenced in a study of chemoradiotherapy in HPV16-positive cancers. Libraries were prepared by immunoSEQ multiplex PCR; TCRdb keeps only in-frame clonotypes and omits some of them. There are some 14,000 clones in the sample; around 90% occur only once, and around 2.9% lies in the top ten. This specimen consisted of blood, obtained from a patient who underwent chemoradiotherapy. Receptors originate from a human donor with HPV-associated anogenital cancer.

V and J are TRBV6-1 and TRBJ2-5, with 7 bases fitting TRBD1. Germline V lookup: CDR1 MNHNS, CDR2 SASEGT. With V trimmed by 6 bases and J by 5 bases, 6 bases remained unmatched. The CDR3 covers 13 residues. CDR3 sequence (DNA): TGTGCCAGCAGCACAGGGGTCCGGGAGACCCAGTACTTC. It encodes CASSTGVRETQYF.

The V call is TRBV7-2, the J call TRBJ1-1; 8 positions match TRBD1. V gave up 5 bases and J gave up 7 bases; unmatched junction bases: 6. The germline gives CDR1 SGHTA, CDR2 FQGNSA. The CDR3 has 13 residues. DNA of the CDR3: TGTGCCAGCAGCCCACGACAGGGGTTTGAAGCTTTCTTT. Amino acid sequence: CASSPRQGFEAFF. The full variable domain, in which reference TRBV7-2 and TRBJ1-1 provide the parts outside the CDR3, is GAGVSQSPSNKVTEKGKDVELRCDPISGHTALYWYRQSLGQGLEFLIYFQGNSAPDKSGLPSDRFSAERTGGSVSTLTIQRTQQEDSAVYLCASSPRQGFEAFFGQGTRLTVV.

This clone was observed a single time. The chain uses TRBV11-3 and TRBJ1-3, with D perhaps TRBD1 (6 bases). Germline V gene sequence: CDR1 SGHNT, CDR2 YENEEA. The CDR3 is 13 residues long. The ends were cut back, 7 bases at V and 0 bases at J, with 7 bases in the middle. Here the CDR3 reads CASKTGSGNTIYF. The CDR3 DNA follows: TGTGCCAGCAAGACAGGCTCTGGAAACACCATATATTTT. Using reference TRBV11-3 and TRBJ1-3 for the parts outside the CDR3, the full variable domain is EAGVVQSPRYKIIEKKQPVAFWCNPISGHNTLYWYLQNLGQGPELLIRYENEEAVDDSQLPKDRFSAERLKGVDSTLKIQPAELGDSAVYLCASKTGSGNTIYFGEGSWLTVV.

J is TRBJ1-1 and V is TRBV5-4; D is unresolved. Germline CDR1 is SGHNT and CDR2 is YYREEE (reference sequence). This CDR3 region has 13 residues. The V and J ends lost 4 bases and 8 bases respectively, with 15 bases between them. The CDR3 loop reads CASSQAVDWEAFF. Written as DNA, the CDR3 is TGTGCCAGCAGCCAAGCCGTGGACTGGGAAGCTTTCTTT.

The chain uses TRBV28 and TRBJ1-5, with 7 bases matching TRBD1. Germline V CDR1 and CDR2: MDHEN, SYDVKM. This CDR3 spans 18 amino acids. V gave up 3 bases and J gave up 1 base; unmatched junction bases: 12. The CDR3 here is CASSFLFTTGESNQPQHF. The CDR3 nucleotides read TGTGCCAGCAGTTTTTTATTTACAACAGGGGAAAGCAATCAGCCCCAGCATTTT.

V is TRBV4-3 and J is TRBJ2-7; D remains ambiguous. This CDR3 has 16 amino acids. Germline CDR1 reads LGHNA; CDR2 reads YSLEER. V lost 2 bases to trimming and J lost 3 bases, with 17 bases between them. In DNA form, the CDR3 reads TGCGCCAGCAGCCAAATTAAAAGGGCCAGTCTCTACGAGCAGTACTTC. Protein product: CASSQIKRASLYEQYF.

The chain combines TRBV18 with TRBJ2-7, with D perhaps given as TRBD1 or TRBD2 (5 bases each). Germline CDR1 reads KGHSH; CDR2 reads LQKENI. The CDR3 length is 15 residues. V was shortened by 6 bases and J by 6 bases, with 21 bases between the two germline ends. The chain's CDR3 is CASSELSGALGEQYF. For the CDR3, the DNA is TGTGCCAGCTCCGAATTATCCGGGGCCCTCGGCGAGCAGTACTTC.

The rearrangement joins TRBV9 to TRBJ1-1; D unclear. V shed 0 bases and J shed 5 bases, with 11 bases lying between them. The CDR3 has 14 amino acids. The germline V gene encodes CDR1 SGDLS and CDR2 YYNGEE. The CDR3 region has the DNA TGTGCCAGCAGCGTAGTCCCCGAGAAGACTGAAGCTTTCTTT. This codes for CASSVVPEKTEAFF. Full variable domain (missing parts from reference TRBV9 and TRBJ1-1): DSGVTQTPKHLITATGQRVTLRCSPRSGDLSVYWYQQSLDQGLQFLIQYYNGEERAKGNILERFSAQQFPDLHSELNLSSLELGDSALYFCASSVVPEKTEAFFGQGTRLTVV.

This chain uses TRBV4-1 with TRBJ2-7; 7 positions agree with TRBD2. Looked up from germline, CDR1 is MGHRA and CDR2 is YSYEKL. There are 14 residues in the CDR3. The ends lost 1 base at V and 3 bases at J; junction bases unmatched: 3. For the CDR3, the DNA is TGCGCCAGCAGCCAAGTATCTAGCGGCTACGAGCAGTACTTC. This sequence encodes CASSQVSSGYEQYF.

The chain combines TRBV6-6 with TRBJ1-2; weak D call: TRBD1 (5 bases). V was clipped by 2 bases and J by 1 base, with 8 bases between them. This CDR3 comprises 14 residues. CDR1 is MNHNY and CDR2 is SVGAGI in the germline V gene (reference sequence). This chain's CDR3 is CASSYRRGNYGYTF. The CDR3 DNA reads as TGTGCCAGCAGTTACAGGAGGGGTAACTATGGCTACACCTTC.

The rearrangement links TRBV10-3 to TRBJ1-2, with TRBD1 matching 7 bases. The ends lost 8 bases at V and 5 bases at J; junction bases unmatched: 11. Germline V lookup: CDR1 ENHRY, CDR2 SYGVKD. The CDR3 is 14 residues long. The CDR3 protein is CAIHRTGSQYGYTF. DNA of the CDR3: TGTGCCATCCACAGGACAGGTAGCCAATATGGCTACACCTTC.

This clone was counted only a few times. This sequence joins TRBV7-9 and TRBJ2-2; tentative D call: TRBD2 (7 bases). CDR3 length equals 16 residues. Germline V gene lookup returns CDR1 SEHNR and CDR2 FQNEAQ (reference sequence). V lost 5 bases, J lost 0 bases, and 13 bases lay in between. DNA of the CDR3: TGTGCCAGCAGCCCTACGGGGGGCACGAACACCGGGGAGCTGTTTTTT. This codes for CASSPTGGTNTGELFF.

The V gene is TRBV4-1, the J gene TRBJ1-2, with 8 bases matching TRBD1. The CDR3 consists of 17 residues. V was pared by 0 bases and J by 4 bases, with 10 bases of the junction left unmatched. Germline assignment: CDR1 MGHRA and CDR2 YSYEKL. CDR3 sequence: CASSQDKGQVAFYGYTF. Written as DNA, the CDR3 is TGCGCCAGCAGCCAAGATAAGGGACAGGTTGCATTCTATGGCTACACCTTC.

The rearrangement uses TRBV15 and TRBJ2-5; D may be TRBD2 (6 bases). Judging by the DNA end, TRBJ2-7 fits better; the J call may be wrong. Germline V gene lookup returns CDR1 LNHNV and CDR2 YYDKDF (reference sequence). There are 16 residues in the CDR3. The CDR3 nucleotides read TGTGCCACCAGCAGGGGCCGGAGGGAAGAAGCCTACGAGCAGTACTTC. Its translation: CATSRGRREEAYEQYF.